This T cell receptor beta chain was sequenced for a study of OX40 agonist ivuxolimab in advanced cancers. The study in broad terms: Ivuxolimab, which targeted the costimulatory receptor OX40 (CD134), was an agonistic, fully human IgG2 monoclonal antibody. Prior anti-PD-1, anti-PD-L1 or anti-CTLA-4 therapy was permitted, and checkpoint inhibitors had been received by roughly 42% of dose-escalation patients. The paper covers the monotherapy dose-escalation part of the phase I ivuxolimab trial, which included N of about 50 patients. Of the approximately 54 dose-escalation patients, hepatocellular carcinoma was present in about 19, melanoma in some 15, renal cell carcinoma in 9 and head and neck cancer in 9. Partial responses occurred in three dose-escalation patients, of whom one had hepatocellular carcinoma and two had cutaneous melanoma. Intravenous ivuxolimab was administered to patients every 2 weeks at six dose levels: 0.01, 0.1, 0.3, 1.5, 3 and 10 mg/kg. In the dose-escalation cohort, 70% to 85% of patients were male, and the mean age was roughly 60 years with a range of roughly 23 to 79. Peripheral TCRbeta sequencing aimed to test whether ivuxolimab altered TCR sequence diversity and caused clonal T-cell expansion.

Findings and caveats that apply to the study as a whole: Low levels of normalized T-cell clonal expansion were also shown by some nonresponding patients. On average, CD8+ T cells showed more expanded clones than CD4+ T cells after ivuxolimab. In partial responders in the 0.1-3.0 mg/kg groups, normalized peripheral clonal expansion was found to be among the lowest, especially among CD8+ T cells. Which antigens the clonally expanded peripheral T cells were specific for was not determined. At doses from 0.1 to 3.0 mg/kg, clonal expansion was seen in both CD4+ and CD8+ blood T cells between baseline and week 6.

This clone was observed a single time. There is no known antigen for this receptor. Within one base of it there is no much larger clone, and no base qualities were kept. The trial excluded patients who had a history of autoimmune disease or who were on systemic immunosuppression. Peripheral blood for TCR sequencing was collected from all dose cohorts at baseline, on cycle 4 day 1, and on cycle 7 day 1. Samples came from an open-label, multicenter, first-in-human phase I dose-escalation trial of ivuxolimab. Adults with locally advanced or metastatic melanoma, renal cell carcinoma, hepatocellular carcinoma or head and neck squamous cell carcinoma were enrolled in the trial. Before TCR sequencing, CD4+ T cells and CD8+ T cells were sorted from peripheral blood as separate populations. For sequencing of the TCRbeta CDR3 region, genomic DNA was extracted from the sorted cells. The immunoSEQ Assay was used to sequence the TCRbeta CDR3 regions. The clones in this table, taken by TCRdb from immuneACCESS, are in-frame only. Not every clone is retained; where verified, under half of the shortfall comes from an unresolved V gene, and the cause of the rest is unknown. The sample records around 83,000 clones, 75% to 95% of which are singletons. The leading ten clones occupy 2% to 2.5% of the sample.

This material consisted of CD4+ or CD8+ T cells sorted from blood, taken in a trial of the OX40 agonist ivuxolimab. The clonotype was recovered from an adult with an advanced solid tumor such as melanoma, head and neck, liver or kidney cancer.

The DNA sequence is TGTGCCAGCTCCCCGGTGGAGGGTAAAAAAACTTTCTTT. Translation gives CASSPVEGKKTFF. This receptor chain uses TRBV18 and TRBJ1-1, with no confidently assigned D gene. The germline V gene gives CDR1 as KGHSH and CDR2 as LQKENI. V sheds 6 bases and J sheds 12 bases, leaving 20 bases between their ends. From the cysteine up to the phenylalanine, the CDR3 has a length of 13 residues. CDR3 DNA only is kept here, 39 bases in frame from base 1.